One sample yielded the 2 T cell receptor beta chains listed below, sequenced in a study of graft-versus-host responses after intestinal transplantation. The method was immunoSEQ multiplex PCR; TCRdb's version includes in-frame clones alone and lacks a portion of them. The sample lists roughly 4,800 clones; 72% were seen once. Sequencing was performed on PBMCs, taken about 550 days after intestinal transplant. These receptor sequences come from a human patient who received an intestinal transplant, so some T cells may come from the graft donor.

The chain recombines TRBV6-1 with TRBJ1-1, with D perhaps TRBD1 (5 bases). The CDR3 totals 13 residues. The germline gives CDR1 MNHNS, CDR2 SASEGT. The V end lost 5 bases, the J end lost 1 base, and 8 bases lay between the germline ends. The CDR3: CASSQGRNTEAFF. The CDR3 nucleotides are TGTGCCAGCAGTCAGGGAAGGAACACTGAAGCTTTCTTT.

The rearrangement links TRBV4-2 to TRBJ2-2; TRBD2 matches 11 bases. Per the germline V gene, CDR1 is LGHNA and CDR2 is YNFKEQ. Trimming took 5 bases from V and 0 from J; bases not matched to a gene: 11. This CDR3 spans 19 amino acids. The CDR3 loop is CASSLLLAGGNANTGELFF. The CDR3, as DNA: TGTGCCAGCAGCTTGTTGCTAGCGGGGGGAAACGCGAACACCGGGGAGCTGTTTTTT.